This T cell receptor beta chain was recorded in a study of cytomegalovirus exposure and HLA in healthy donors. On this clone: Other nucleotide sequences from this sample produce the same CDR3.

PCR involved 60 Vbeta and 13 Jbeta primers. Using immunoSEQ multiplex PCR, the repertoire was profiled, and TCRdb retains in-frame clones only, with some absent. The table lists 170,000 or so clones, roughly four fifths of them singletons, with 1.6% in the top ten. The CDR3 is made up of 14 amino acids. Germline V CDR1 and CDR2: SGDLS, YYNGEE. Trimming took 2 bases from V and 1 from J, leaving 9 bases between them. This cohort consisted of healthy bone marrow donors. Unrecorded immune exposure was likely among donors, who were nominally healthy when sampled. The chain carries TRBV9 and TRBJ2-5; D perhaps matches TRBD2 (7 bases). Sequenced sample: PBMCs. The source is a man aged 50-60 years in good health and CMV-seronegative. DNA of the CDR3: TGTGCCAGCAGCGTGGGGGGGCCCCAAGAGACCCAGTACTTC. Translation gives CASSVGGPQETQYF.